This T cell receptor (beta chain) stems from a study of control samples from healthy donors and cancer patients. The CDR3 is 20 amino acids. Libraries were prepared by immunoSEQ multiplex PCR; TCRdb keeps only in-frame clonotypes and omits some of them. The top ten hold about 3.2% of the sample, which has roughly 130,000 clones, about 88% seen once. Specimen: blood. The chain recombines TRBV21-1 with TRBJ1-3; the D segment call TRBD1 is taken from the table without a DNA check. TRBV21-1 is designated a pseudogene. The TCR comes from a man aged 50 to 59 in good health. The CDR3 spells CASSKNKENRAVYSGNTIYF. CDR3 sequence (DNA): TGTGCCAGCAGCAAAAATAAGGAGAACAGGGCGGTTTACTCTGGAAACACCATATATTTT.